The present T cell receptor beta chain was sequenced within a study of T cells in localized non-small cell lung cancer. Repertoires were generated with immunoSEQ multiplex PCR, while TCRdb's copy carries only in-frame clones and drops some. The sample contains about 75,000 clones, around 82% of which appear only once. Study results and limitations: The highest T cell clonality was in uninvolved adjacent lung, above tumor.

Turning to this clone: Its antigen is not known.

J gave up 4 bases and V 6 bases, and 3 bases lay outside the gene matches. The germline V gene has CDR1 MNHEY and CDR2 SMNVEV (reference sequence). The CDR3 has 12 amino acids. The TCR was taken from a female donor of 60 years or more with stage I lung adenocarcinoma. This chain uses TRBV27 with TRBJ2-7, with 7 positions matching TRBD1. The sequencing used peripheral blood, collected before any cancer treatment. CDR3 in DNA: TGTGCCAGCAGCCCGGGACAGTACGAGCAGTACTTC. The encoded protein is CASSPGQYEQYF.